This T cell receptor (beta chain) was found in a study of blood T cells in healthy people across ages. About the study: The capture of about one barcoded beta molecule per two T cells was achieved by template switching. Whole-study findings and limits: Strong correlation existed between TCR beta diversity and naive T cell percentage. With unsorted PBMCs, a conclusive comparison of naive versus antigen-experienced cells was not possible.

Comments on this clonotype: Its specificity is unknown.

Roughly 9.2 milliliters of peripheral blood were drawn from each donor into EDTA-treated tubes. V shed 7 bases and J 4 bases; nucleotides not matched to a gene: 6. The CDR3 contains 14 residues. CDR1 and CDR2 from the germline V gene are MDHEN and SYDVKM. The second PCR ran about 6 to 12 cycles with a sample-barcoded 5' primer and J-beta primers. Using its own MiXCR run on the 5' RACE reads, TCRdb lists one record per CDR3 protein. This sample has about 800,000 distinct CDR3 sequences, with over 45% found just once. The receptor was derived from a man younger than 40 in good health. Sequencing input: blood. The V and J genes are TRBV28 and TRBJ2-5; 10 bases fit TRBD1. The CDR3 protein is CASKDRGLVETQYF. CDR3 DNA sequence: TGTGCCAGCAAAGACAGGGGGCTGGTAGAGACCCAGTACTTC.